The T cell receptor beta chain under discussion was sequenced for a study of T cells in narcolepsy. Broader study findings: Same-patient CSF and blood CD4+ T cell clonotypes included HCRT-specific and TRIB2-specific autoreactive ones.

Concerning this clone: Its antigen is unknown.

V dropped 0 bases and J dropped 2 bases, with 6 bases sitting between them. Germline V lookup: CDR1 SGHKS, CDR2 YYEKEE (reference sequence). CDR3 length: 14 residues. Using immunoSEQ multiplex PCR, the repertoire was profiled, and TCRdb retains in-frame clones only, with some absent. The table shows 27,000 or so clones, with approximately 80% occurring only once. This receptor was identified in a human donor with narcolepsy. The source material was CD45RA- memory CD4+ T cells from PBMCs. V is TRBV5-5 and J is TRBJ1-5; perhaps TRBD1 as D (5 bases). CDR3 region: CASSLGGGNQPQHF. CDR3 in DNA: TGTGCCAGCAGCTTGGGGGGCGGCAATCAGCCCCAGCATTTT.